This T cell receptor (beta chain) stems from a study of cytomegalovirus exposure and HLA in healthy donors. General study points: When a later analysis compared HLA-associated TCR beta chains with equally common others, the HLA-associated chains turned out to be more clonally expanded and to have lower generation probabilities. Likely technical artifact: a cluster of highly shared sequence variants.

To note about this clone: As yet, its antigen is unknown.

With 4 bases removed from V and 5 bases from J, the gap between germline ends came to 14 bases. The CDR3 is made up of 14 amino acids. CDR1 is SGDLS, CDR2 YYNGEE, per germline. The primer mix had 60 Vbeta and 13 Jbeta primers. Data came from immunoSEQ multiplex PCR; TCRdb stores just in-frame clones and leaves some out. The repertoire consists of approximately 140,000 clones, with about 85% occurring once and the leading ten covering around 1.7%. This receptor was identified in a boy aged 5-17 years in good health and CMV-seronegative. The sample consisted of PBMCs. The chain recombines TRBV9 with TRBJ2-3; TRBD2 is a possible D gene (5 bases). CDR3 bases: TGTGCCAGCAGCTCTCGAGGGCCCCGAGATACGCAGTATTTT. Its translation: CASSSRGPRDTQYF.